The rows below give T cell receptor beta chains drawn from one sample of a study of cytomegalovirus exposure and HLA in healthy donors. Profiled with immunoSEQ multiplex PCR; TCRdb holds only in-frame clones, not every one. The sample includes about 150,000 clones, around 76% of them seen just once. Sequences were obtained from PBMCs. These receptors were obtained from a man in his forties in good health and CMV-seronegative. Both conserved end residues are part of each CDR3. Fields, in order: J gene, D gene, V gene, clone size, CDR3 DNA, CDR3 protein. The D gene is left open where the match is weak. Some rows have no size entry. The others give once, few or many, or a class for an expanded clone.

J: TRBJ1-2; D: TRBD1; V: TRBV30; size: -; DNA: TGTGCCTGGAGCACAGGGGGAAACTTCTATGGCTACACCTTC; CDR3: CAWSTGGNFYGYTF
J: TRBJ1-1; D: -; V: TRBV6-5; size: -; DNA: TGTGCCAGCAGTTACTCAGCCAGGGGATGGACCACTGAAGCTTTCTTT; CDR3: CASSYSARGWTTEAFF
J: TRBJ2-7; D: TRBD2; V: TRBV11-3; size: -; DNA: TGTGCCAGCAGCTTAGACGGGGTAGCGGGAGGCGAGCAGTACTTC; CDR3: CASSLDGVAGGEQYF
J: TRBJ1-1; D: -; V: TRBV5-5; size: -; DNA: TGTGCCAGCAGCTCGGAACCCGACAGTTTGAACACTGAAGCTTTCTTT; CDR3: CASSSEPDSLNTEAFF
J: TRBJ2-4; D: -; V: TRBV5-6; size: -; DNA: TGTGCCAGCAGCTTGGACGGGTCGGCGGTGGACATTCAGTACTTC; CDR3: CASSLDGSAVDIQYF
J: TRBJ1-1; D: TRBD1; V: TRBV9; size: -; DNA: TGTGCCAGCAGCGGAGACTCCAGGGGGGACACTGAAGCTTTCTTT; CDR3: CASSGDSRGDTEAFF
J: TRBJ2-1; D: -; V: TRBV9; size: -; DNA: TGTGCCAGCAGCCCGATGGCCGGGAGTGGCAATGAGCAGTTCTTC; CDR3: CASSPMAGSGNEQFF
J: TRBJ2-3; D: TRBD2; V: TRBV14; size: -; DNA: TGTGCCAGCAGCCAAGATGAGGCACTAGCGGGAGAAGATACGCAGTATTTT; CDR3: CASSQDEALAGEDTQYF
J: TRBJ2-7; D: TRBD1; V: TRBV2; size: -; DNA: TGTGCCAGCAGTGAATCGGGCAGGGGGCATGGATTC; CDR3: CASSESGRGHGF
J: TRBJ2-3; D: TRBD2; V: TRBV5-1; size: -; DNA: TGCGCCAGCAGCTTAGGGCGGGAGGGCACAGATACGCAGTATTTT; CDR3: CASSLGREGTDTQYF
J: TRBJ2-5; D: TRBD2; V: TRBV7-9; size: -; DNA: TGTGCCAGCAGCTGGGTGGGACTAGCGGAAGAGACCCAGTACTTC; CDR3: CASSWVGLAEETQYF
J: TRBJ1-1; D: TRBD1; V: TRBV2; size: -; DNA: TGTGCCAGCAGTGATCAAAGGGGGCCTGAAGCTTTCTTT; CDR3: CASSDQRGPEAFF
J: TRBJ1-4; D: TRBD1; V: TRBV6-5; size: few; DNA: TGTGCCACGACAGGGGCAACTAATGAAAAACTGTTTTTT; CDR3: CATTGATNEKLFF
J: TRBJ2-1; D: TRBD2; V: TRBV9; size: -; DNA: TGTGCCAGCAGCGACCCCCTAGCGGGTAACAATGAGCAGTTCTTC; CDR3: CASSDPLAGNNEQFF
J: TRBJ2-7; D: TRBD2; V: TRBV6-4; size: -; DNA: TGTGCCAGCAGTGGTTCACTGAGGACTAGCGGCTCCTACGAGCAGTACTTC; CDR3: CASSGSLRTSGSYEQYF
J: TRBJ1-2; D: -; V: TRBV28; size: once; DNA: TGTGCCAGCAGTTTAGTTGGGGAGTATGGCTACACCTTC; CDR3: CASSLVGEYGYTF
J: TRBJ1-1; D: TRBD1; V: TRBV7-9; size: -; DNA: TGTGCCAGCAGCATCTACCGGGACAGAGACACTGAAGCTTTCTTT; CDR3: CASSIYRDRDTEAFF
J: TRBJ1-4; D: -; V: TRBV5-1; size: -; DNA: TGCGCCAGCAGCTTGTCGACAGCAGCAACTAATGAAAAACTGTTTTTT; CDR3: CASSLSTAATNEKLFF
J: TRBJ2-1; D: TRBD2; V: TRBV9; size: -; DNA: TGTGCCAGCAGCGTTTTAGCGGGAGGGGCGGATGAGCAGTTCTTC; CDR3: CASSVLAGGADEQFF
J: TRBJ2-2; D: -; V: TRBV6-6; size: -; DNA: TGTGCCAGCAGTTACGTCGTTTACGGGGAGCTGTTTTTT; CDR3: CASSYVVYGELFF
J: TRBJ2-5; D: -; V: TRBV6-6; size: few; DNA: TGTGCCAGCAGCCCTCCGGAGGTACAAGAGACCCAGTACTTC; CDR3: CASSPPEVQETQYF
J: TRBJ1-1; D: -; V: TRBV7-2; size: once; DNA: TGTGCCAGCAGAATACAGGGAGCCACTGAAGCTTTCTTT; CDR3: CASRIQGATEAFF
J: TRBJ2-5; D: TRBD2; V: TRBV7-9; size: -; DNA: TGTGCCAGCAGCCTCCTGGGACTAGCGGGGGACTACCAAGAGACCCAGTACTTC; CDR3: CASSLLGLAGDYQETQYF
J: TRBJ1-2; D: TRBD1; V: TRBV2; size: few; DNA: TGTGCCAGCAGTCCAGGGGGAACCTATGGCTACACCTTC; CDR3: CASSPGGTYGYTF
J: TRBJ2-2; D: -; V: TRBV27; size: -; DNA: TGCGCCAGCAGGTTCATCGAAGGGAGCGACGGGGAGCTGTTTTTT; CDR3: CASRFIEGSDGELFF
J: TRBJ2-7; D: TRBD2; V: TRBV27; size: -; DNA: TGTGCCAGCCGTGGACTAGCGGATTCTACGGTGCAGTACTTC; CDR3: CASRGLADSTVQYF
J: TRBJ1-3; D: TRBD1; V: TRBV5-1; size: -; DNA: TGCGCCAGCAGCTTGCCCGGGACAGGGGCTGGAAACACCATATATTTT; CDR3: CASSLPGTGAGNTIYF
J: TRBJ2-1; D: TRBD2; V: TRBV30; size: -; DNA: TGTGCCTGGAGGTCCGGACTAGCGGACTCCTACAATGAGCAGTTCTTC; CDR3: CAWRSGLADSYNEQFF
J: TRBJ2-1; D: -; V: TRBV2; size: -; DNA: TGTGCCAGGACAGACTACAATGAGCAGTTCTTC; CDR3: CARTDYNEQFF
J: TRBJ1-1; D: TRBD1; V: TRBV7-9; size: once; DNA: TGTGCCAGCAGCTTAGGGACAGGGCGGGTAACTGAAGCTTTCTTT; CDR3: CASSLGTGRVTEAFF
J: TRBJ2-5; D: -; V: TRBV10-3; size: -; DNA: TGTGCCATCAGCGCTAGGAATGAGGAGACCCAGTACTTC; CDR3: CAISARNEETQYF
J: TRBJ2-3; D: TRBD1; V: TRBV15; size: -; DNA: TGTGCCACCAGCAGAGGCTTCAGGGGGCCGGCAGGTACGCAGTATTTT; CDR3: CATSRGFRGPAGTQYF
J: TRBJ2-5; D: -; V: TRBV29-1; size: -; DNA: TGCAGCGTTGAAGACAGTCAAGAGACCCAGTACTTC; CDR3: CSVEDSQETQYF
J: TRBJ1-5; D: TRBD1; V: TRBV11-2; size: few; DNA: TGTGCCAGCAGCTTAGTCCAGGCAGGGGGACAAAATCAGCCCCAGCATTTT; CDR3: CASSLVQAGGQNQPQHF
J: TRBJ1-1; D: -; V: TRBV18; size: -; DNA: TGTGCCAGCTCACCGGGAGAGTCGGCTTTCTTT; CDR3: CASSPGESAFF
J: TRBJ2-3; D: TRBD2; V: TRBV5-1; size: -; DNA: TGCGCCAGCAGCTCCGGGACTAGCGGGAGAATTGGACTAGATACGCAGTATTTT; CDR3: CASSSGTSGRIGLDTQYF
J: TRBJ1-1; D: -; V: TRBV27; size: -; DNA: TGTGCCAGCAGTCCCAGTGGGAACACTGAAGCTTTCTTT; CDR3: CASSPSGNTEAFF
J: TRBJ2-1; D: TRBD1; V: TRBV4-1; size: -; DNA: TGCGCCAGCAGCTACTTACAGGGGGCCTACAATGAGCAGTTCTTC; CDR3: CASSYLQGAYNEQFF
J: TRBJ1-4; D: TRBD1; V: TRBV19; size: -; DNA: TGTGCCACGTCCCCAGGGGGCACAACTAATGAAAAACTGTTTTTT; CDR3: CATSPGGTTNEKLFF
J: TRBJ2-3; D: -; V: TRBV7-2; size: -; DNA: TGTGCCAGCAGCCTCCGCACAGATACGCAGTATTTT; CDR3: CASSLRTDTQYF
J: TRBJ1-3; D: -; V: TRBV9; size: few; DNA: TGTGCCAGCAGCGTAGGAGGGTCCTCCTCTGGAAACACCATATATTTT; CDR3: CASSVGGSSSGNTIYF
J: TRBJ1-5; D: TRBD1; V: TRBV7-3; size: -; DNA: TGTGCCAGCAGCTTCGAGACAGGGGATCTTAATCAGCCCCAGCATTTT; CDR3: CASSFETGDLNQPQHF
J: TRBJ1-1; D: -; V: TRBV7-2; size: -; DNA: TGTGCCAGCAGCTCTACAGGGTTAGTCGCTGAAGCTTTCTTT; CDR3: CASSSTGLVAEAFF
J: TRBJ1-1; D: -; V: TRBV2; size: -; DNA: TGTGCCAGCAGTGAGGGGCCCCGCACTGAAGCTTTCTTT; CDR3: CASSEGPRTEAFF
J: TRBJ2-2; D: -; V: TRBV11-3; size: -; DNA: TGTGCCAGCAGCTTAAATCTACTCACCGGGGAGCTGTTTTTT; CDR3: CASSLNLLTGELFF
J: TRBJ1-3; D: -; V: TRBV19; size: -; DNA: TGTGCCAGTACCGATGGCCCAACAGGGCTCTCTGGAAACACCATATATTTT; CDR3: CASTDGPTGLSGNTIYF
J: TRBJ1-5; D: -; V: TRBV28; size: -; DNA: TGTGCCAGCAGCCCTGCCAGGGAAGGACAGCCCCAGCATTTT; CDR3: CASSPAREGQPQHF